This record concerns one TCR beta chain sequence. Germline-derived CDR1 and CDR2 are KGHDR and SFDVKD. Trimming cost V 4 bases and J 2 bases, with 10 bases left between them. The CDR3 has 14 amino acids. The data belong to a study of blood T cell repertoires in COVID-19. Some clones are missing from TCRdb's copy, which holds only in-frame ones; the method was immunoSEQ multiplex PCR. The sample carries fewer than 450,000 clones, under 95% recorded once. Sequences were obtained from peripheral blood. V is TRBV24-1 and J is TRBJ1-2; no definite D call. This TCR was sampled from a woman younger than 35 who had recovered from COVID-19. CDR3 bases: TGTGCCACCAGTGACCCCGACACGAACTATGGCTACACCTTC. Its translation: CATSDPDTNYGYTF.